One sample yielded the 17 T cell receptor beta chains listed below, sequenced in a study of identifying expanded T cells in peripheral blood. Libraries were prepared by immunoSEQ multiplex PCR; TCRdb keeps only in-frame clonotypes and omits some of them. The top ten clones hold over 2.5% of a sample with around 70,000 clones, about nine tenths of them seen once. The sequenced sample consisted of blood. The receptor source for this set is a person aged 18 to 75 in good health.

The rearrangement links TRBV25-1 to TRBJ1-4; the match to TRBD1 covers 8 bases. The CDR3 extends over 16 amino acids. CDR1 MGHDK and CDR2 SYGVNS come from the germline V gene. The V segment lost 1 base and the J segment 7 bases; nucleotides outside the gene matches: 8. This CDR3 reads CASSESEARGREKLFF. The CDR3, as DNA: TGTGCCAGCAGTGAATCAGAGGCCAGGGGGCGTGAAAAACTGTTTTTT. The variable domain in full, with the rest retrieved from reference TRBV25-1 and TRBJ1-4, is EADIYQTPRYLVIGTGKKITLECSQTMGHDKMYWYQQDPGMELHLIHYSYGVNSTEKGDLSSESTVSRIRTEHFPLTLESARPSHTSQYLCASSESEARGREKLFFGSGTQLSVL.

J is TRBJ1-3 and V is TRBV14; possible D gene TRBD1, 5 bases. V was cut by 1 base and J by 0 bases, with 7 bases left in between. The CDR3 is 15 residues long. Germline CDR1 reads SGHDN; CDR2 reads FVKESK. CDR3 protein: CASSQGGGSGNTIYF. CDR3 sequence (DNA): TGTGCCAGCAGCCAAGGGGGCGGCTCTGGAAACACCATATATTTT.

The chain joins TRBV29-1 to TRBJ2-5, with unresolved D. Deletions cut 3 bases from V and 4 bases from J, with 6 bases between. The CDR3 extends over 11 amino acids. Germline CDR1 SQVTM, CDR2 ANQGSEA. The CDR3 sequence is CSVEIGETQYF. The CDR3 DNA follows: TGCAGCGTTGAGATAGGAGAGACCCAGTACTTC.

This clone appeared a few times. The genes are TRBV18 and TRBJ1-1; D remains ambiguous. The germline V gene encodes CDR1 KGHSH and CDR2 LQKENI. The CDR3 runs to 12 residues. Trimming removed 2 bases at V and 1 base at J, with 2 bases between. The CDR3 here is CASSPSNTEAFF. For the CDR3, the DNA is TGTGCCAGCTCACCATCGAACACTGAAGCTTTCTTT.

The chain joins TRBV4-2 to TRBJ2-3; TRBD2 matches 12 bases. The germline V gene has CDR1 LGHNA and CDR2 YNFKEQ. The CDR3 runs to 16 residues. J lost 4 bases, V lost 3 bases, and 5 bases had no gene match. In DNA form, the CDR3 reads TGTGCCAGCAGCCAGGTACTAGCGGGAGGATCAGATACGCAGTATTTT. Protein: CASSQVLAGGSDTQYF.

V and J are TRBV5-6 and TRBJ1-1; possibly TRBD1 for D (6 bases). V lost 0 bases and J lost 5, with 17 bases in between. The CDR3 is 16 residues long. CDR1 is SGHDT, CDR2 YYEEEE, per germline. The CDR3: CASSLAGWDTTTEAFF. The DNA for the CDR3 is TGTGCCAGCAGCTTGGCAGGGTGGGACACTACTACTGAAGCTTTCTTT.

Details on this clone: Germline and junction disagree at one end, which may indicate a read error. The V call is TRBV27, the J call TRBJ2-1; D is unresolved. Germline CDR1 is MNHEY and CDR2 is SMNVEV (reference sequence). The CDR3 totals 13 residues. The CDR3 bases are TGTGCCAGCAGTTTAGGGCTCTACAATGAGCGGTTCTTC. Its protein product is CASSLGLYNERFF.

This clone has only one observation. For the CDR3, the DNA is TGCGCCAGCAGCCAAACGTGGGGCACAGATACGCAGTATTTT. It encodes CASSQTWGTDTQYF. The genes are TRBV4-3 and TRBJ2-3; no reliable D call. The CDR3 loop spans 14 amino acids. Germline V gene sequence: CDR1 LGHNA, CDR2 YSLEER. The ends were cut back, 2 bases at V and 1 base at J, with 7 bases in the middle.

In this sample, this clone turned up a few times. Here the CDR3 DNA reads TGTGCCAGCAGCTTAGCTTGGACTAGTCCCTACGAGCAGTACTTC. Translated, it gives CASSLAWTSPYEQYF. The chain couples TRBV7-6 to TRBJ2-7; TRBD2 matches at 7 bases. V trimming: 0 bases; J trimming: 2 bases; junction bases outside the gene matches: 4. Germline-derived CDR1 and CDR2 are SGHVS and FNYEAQ. The CDR3 has 15 residues. Based on the CDR3 plus reference TRBV7-6 and TRBJ2-7, the full variable domain is GAGVSQSPRYKVTKRGQDVALRCDPISGHVSLYWYRQALGQGPEFLTYFNYEAQQDKSGLPNDRFSAERPEGSISTLTIQRTEQRDSAMYRCASSLAWTSPYEQYFGPGTRLTVT.

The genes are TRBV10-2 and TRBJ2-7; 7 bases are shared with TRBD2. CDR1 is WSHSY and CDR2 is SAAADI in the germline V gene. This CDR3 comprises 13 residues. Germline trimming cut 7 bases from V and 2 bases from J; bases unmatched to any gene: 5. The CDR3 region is CASTASGTYEQYF. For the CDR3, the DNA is TGCGCCAGCACGGCTAGCGGTACCTACGAGCAGTACTTC.

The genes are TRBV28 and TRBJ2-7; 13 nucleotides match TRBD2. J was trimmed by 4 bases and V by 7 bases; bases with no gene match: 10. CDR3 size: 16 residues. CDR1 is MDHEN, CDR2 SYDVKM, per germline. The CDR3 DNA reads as TGTGCCAGCAAGGGGCCGTCACTAGCGGGAGGGTACGAGCAGTACTTC. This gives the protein CASKGPSLAGGYEQYF.

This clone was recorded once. CDR3 bases: TGCGCCAGCAGCCATCTAGACATAATTTCCTACAATGAGCAGTTCTTC. Protein sequence: CASSHLDIISYNEQFF. The chain combines TRBV4-1 with TRBJ2-1; D gene ambiguous. V was cut by 3 bases and J by 1 base, with 13 bases left in between. Germline lookup yields CDR1 MGHRA and CDR2 YSYEKL. There are 16 residues in the CDR3.

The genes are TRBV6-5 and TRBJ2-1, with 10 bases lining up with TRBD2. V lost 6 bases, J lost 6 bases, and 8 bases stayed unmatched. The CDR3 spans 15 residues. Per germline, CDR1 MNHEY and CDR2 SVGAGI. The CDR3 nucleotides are TGTGCCAGCAGAAGCAGCGGGAGGGCCGTCAATGAGCAGTTCTTC. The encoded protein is CASRSSGRAVNEQFF.

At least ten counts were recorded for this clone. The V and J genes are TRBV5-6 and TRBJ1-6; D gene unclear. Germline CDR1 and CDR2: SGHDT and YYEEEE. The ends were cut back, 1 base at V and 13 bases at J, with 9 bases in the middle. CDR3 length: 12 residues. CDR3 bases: TGTGCCAGCAGCTTGTCCCGCGGTCCCCTCCACTTT. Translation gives CASSLSRGPLHF.

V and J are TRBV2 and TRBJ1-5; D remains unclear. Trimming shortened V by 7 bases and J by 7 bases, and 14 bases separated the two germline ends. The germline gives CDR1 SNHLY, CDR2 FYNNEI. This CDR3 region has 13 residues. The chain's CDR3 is CASMGQMGQPQHF. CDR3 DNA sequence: TGTGCCAGCATGGGCCAGATGGGGCAGCCCCAGCATTTT.

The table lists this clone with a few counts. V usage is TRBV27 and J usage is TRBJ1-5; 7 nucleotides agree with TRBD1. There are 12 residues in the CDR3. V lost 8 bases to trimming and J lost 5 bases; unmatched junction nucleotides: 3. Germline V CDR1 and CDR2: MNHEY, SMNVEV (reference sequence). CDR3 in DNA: TGTGCCAGCGGACAGGTTCATCAGCCCCAGCATTTT. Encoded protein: CASGQVHQPQHF.

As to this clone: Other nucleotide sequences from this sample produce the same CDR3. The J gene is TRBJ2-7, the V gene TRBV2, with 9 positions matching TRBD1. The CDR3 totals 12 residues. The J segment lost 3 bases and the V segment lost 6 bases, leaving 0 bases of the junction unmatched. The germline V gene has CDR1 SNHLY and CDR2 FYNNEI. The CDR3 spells CASRDRGYEQYF. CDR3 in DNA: TGTGCCAGCAGGGACAGGGGCTACGAGCAGTACTTC.